These 10 T cell receptor beta chains were all obtained from the same sample, sequenced in a study of technical replicates of blood from a handful of donors. The method was immunoSEQ multiplex PCR; TCRdb's version includes in-frame clones alone and lacks a portion of them. The profile shows 50,000 to 65,000 clones, 80% to 95% of them singletons. The specimen was PBMCs. Receptor source: a human donor in good health. Some clones in this sample may be carry-over from other donors' samples.

The V call is TRBV11-1, the J call TRBJ1-1, with unresolved D. This CDR3 spans 15 amino acids. The germline V gene has CDR1 SGHAT and CDR2 FQDESV (reference sequence). V was shortened by 1 base and J by 1 base, with 10 bases between the two germline ends. The CDR3 nucleotides read TGTGCCAGCAGCTTAGGTGGGAGGGCGAACACTGAAGCTTTCTTT. This gives the protein CASSLGGRANTEAFF.

The genes are TRBV6-5 and TRBJ1-6; 9 bases agree with TRBD1. CDR1 and CDR2 (germline): MNHEY, SVGAGI. J was trimmed by 10 bases and V by 2 bases; bases with no gene match: 6. This CDR3 contains 15 residues. DNA for the CDR3: TGTGCCAGCAGTTACCGGGGGACAGGGCCGTCACCCCTCCACTTT. Protein sequence: CASSYRGTGPSPLHF.

This chain links TRBV4-1 with TRBJ1-4; possibly TRBD1 for D (5 bases). There are 15 residues in the CDR3. Germline V lookup: CDR1 MGHRA, CDR2 YSYEKL. With 4 bases removed from V and 4 bases from J, the gap between germline ends came to 13 bases. CDR3 residues: CASSRGPQGNEKLFF. Written as DNA, the CDR3 is TGCGCCAGCAGCCGTGGGCCTCAGGGTAATGAAAAACTGTTTTTT.

The V and J genes are TRBV5-5 and TRBJ2-3; no definite D call. CDR1 is SGHKS and CDR2 is YYEKEE in the germline V gene (reference sequence). CDR3 length: 16 amino acids. The V end was cut by 4 bases, the J end by 2 bases, with 17 bases between. The CDR3 here is CASSQSPPVSTDTQYF. For the CDR3, the DNA is TGTGCCAGCAGCCAAAGTCCCCCAGTCTCCACAGATACGCAGTATTTT.

This clone was seen a few times. This chain links TRBV7-8 with TRBJ2-2; D is possibly TRBD1 (7 bases). V dropped 5 bases and J dropped 0 bases, with 16 bases sitting between them. The CDR3 runs 17 residues. CDR1 and CDR2 from the germline V gene are SGHVS and FQNEAQ. The CDR3 nucleotides read TGTGCCAGCAGCCCCAGGGGGGCGGGTTCGAACACCGGGGAGCTGTTTTTT. Its protein product is CASSPRGAGSNTGELFF.

The chain is built from TRBV7-9 and TRBJ2-5, with TRBD2 matching 13 bases. The CDR3 loop spans 15 amino acids. V shed 5 bases, J shed 5 bases, and the junction held 5 bases outside the gene matches. Per germline, CDR1 SEHNR and CDR2 FQNEAQ (reference sequence). The CDR3 sequence: CASSQGLAGTETQYF. CDR3 DNA sequence: TGTGCCAGCAGCCAGGGACTAGCGGGAACGGAGACCCAGTACTTC. The full variable domain, completed using reference TRBV7-9 and TRBJ2-5, is DTGVSQNPRHKITKRGQNVTFRCDPISEHNRLYWYRQTLGQGPEFLTYFQNEAQLEKSRLLSDRFSAERPKGSFSTLEIQRTEQGDSAMYLCASSQGLAGTETQYFGPGTRLLVL.

The gene calls are TRBV4-1 and TRBJ2-2; a weak D match, TRBD2 (5 bases). The germline gives CDR1 MGHRA, CDR2 YSYEKL. The CDR3 runs to 16 residues. Trimming cost V 4 bases and J 2 bases, with 14 bases left between them. CDR3 in amino acids: CASSPHAEVNTGELFF. In DNA, the CDR3 is TGCGCCAGCAGCCCCCACGCGGAGGTCAACACCGGGGAGCTGTTTTTT.

The chain's CDR3 is CASSASWSSYNEQFF. In DNA form, the CDR3 reads TGTGCCAGCAGCGCAAGCTGGAGCTCCTACAATGAGCAGTTCTTC. This sequence joins TRBV7-6 and TRBJ2-1, with D hard to call. Germline CDR1 and CDR2: SGHVS and FNYEAQ. Trimming left V 5 bases short and J 0 bases short, with 11 bases between. The CDR3 extends over 15 amino acids.

The chain carries TRBV5-1 and TRBJ2-3, with TRBD2 matching 8 bases. Germline lookup yields CDR1 SGHRS and CDR2 YFSETQ. V gave up 4 bases and J gave up 1 base; unmatched junction bases: 5. This CDR3 comprises 15 residues. The CDR3 DNA is TGCGCCAGCAGCGTCGGGAGGGGAGGCACAGATACGCAGTATTTT. This encodes CASSVGRGGTDTQYF.

CDR3 amino acids: CASSLEGGRPRTQYF. CDR3 nucleotides: TGTGCCAGCAGCTTAGAGGGCGGGAGGCCGCGGACCCAGTACTTC. The chain is built from TRBV7-2 and TRBJ2-5; TRBD2 aligns across 8 bases. The junction had 8 bases not matched to a gene; V was cut back by 1 base and J by 7 bases. Germline V lookup: CDR1 SGHTA, CDR2 FQGNSA. This CDR3 region has 15 residues.